This TCR beta chain was recovered during a study of blood T cell repertoires in COVID-19. Study at large: Samples of COVID-19 (acute and convalescent) were obtained from the United States, Italy and Spain. PBMCs, B-cell-depleted T cells, or T cells were the source of the cDNA or gDNA that made up the material.

Germline V gene data show CDR1 as MDHEN and CDR2 as SYDVKM. The V end was cut by 5 bases, the J end by 5 bases, with 7 bases between. The CDR3 sequence is 12 residues long. In the authors' methods: By means of reference gene primer amplification, nucleated cell counts were estimated. Method: immunoSEQ multiplex PCR; TCRdb's copy keeps in-frame clones and lacks some. V, J and clone size derive from that table, while D and trimming were established from the DNA sequence. The profile shows under 250,000 clones, 86% of them singletons. The sample taken for sequencing was peripheral blood. V usage is TRBV28 and J usage is TRBJ2-1; D uncertain. This TCR was sampled from a man between 60 and 75 years old with acute or convalescent COVID-19. This chain's CDR3 is CASSQTDNEQFF. In nucleotides, the CDR3 is TGTGCCAGCAGTCAGACTGACAATGAGCAGTTCTTC. Complete variable domain (other parts from reference TRBV28 and TRBJ2-1): DVKVTQSSRYLVKRTGEKVFLECVQDMDHENMFWYRQDPGLGLRLIYFSYDVKMKEKGDIPEGYSVSREKKERFSLILESASTNQTSMYLCASSQTDNEQFFGPGTRLTVL.